These 10 T cell receptor beta chains share one sample of origin, sequenced in a study of cytomegalovirus exposure and HLA in healthy donors (dated by TCRdb to between 2016 and 2019). Libraries came from the immunoSEQ multiplex PCR assay. The multiplex PCR relied on a mix of 60 forward primers for TCR Vbeta segments and 13 reverse primers for TCR Jbeta segments. The table was pulled from immuneACCESS by TCRdb, which kept in-frame rearrangements only. Such tables lose some clones; where checked, under half of the loss comes from unresolved V genes, and the rest has no known cause. For this sample the table gives hundreds of thousands of clones, of which almost 80% were detected only once. Approximately 2% of the sample is taken by the ten largest. Sequences were obtained from PBMCs. The receptor set was obtained from a male donor in good health and CMV-seronegative.

The chain links TRBV27 to TRBJ2-7, with a possible D match to TRBD1 (5 bases). The germline V gene encodes CDR1 MNHEY and CDR2 SMNVEV (reference sequence). The CDR3 sequence is 14 residues long. V was trimmed by 6 bases and J by 2 bases, leaving 14 bases between them. The CDR3 sequence is CASRYSGNTYEQYF. The CDR3 coding sequence is TGTGCCAGCAGATATTCAGGGAATACCTACGAGCAGTACTTC.

This sequence joins TRBV14 and TRBJ1-6, with 9 bases identical to TRBD1. CDR1 and CDR2 (germline): SGHDN, FVKESK. The CDR3 covers 15 residues. The V gene end was trimmed by 3 bases and the J gene end by 7 bases; junction bases not matched to a gene: 4. The CDR3 nucleotides read TGTGCCAGCAGCCAGGGACAGGGCAAAAATTCACCCCTCCACTTT. Translating gives CASSQGQGKNSPLHF.

The V gene is TRBV7-2, the J gene TRBJ1-4; D is possibly TRBD1 (5 bases). The V and J ends lost 6 bases and 7 bases respectively, with 12 bases between them. CDR1 SGHTA and CDR2 FQGNSA come from the germline V gene. The CDR3 runs to 13 residues. CDR3 sequence (DNA): TGTGCCAGCAGTCAGGGAAACGGTGAAAAACTGTTTTTT. Translation: CASSQGNGEKLFF.

This chain links TRBV11-2 with TRBJ2-5; perhaps TRBD2 as D (5 bases). Germline V CDR1 and CDR2: SGHAT, FQNNGV. Trimming left V 7 bases short and J 9 bases short, with 18 bases between. The CDR3 is 13 residues long. The CDR3: CASTNRTHGPQYF. The CDR3, as DNA: TGTGCCAGCACCAACCGGACTCACGGGCCCCAGTACTTC. The full variable domain, its missing parts supplied by reference TRBV11-2 and TRBJ2-5, is EAGVAQSPRYKIIEKRQSVAFWCNPISGHATLYWYQQILGQGPKLLIQFQNNGVVDDSQLPKDRFSAERLKGVDSTLKIQPAKLEDSAVYLCASTNRTHGPQYFGPGTRLLVL.

This clone turned up a few times. The rearrangement links TRBV7-2 to TRBJ1-1, with D unclear. This CDR3 comprises 14 residues. Germline V gene sequence: CDR1 SGHTA, CDR2 FQGNSA. V was shortened by 0 bases and J by 7 bases, with 12 bases between the two germline ends. CDR3 nucleotides: TGTGCCAGCAGCTTAGCGCGGGCAGGCTATGAAGCTTTCTTT. The encoded protein is CASSLARAGYEAFF.

This clone was picked up a small number of times. V is TRBV27 and J is TRBJ2-6; D is unclear. The CDR3 runs to 15 residues. V lost 3 bases, J lost 0 bases, and 6 bases lay in between. CDR1 and CDR2 from the germline V gene are MNHEY and SMNVEV (reference sequence). In nucleotides, the CDR3 is TGTGCCAGCAGTTTCCATTTCTCTGGGGCCAACGTCCTGACTTTC. The encoded protein is CASSFHFSGANVLTF.

V gene TRBV6-5 combines with J gene TRBJ1-2, with 7 bases that match TRBD1. The CDR3 is 14 residues long. Trimming cost V 6 bases and J 3 bases; bases outside gene matches: 7. CDR1 and CDR2 from the germline V gene are MNHEY and SVGAGI. CDR3 protein: CASRRQGPDYGYTF. Here the CDR3 DNA reads TGTGCCAGCAGGCGACAGGGACCCGACTATGGCTACACCTTC.

This rearrangement joins TRBV14 to TRBJ1-1; D is unclear. Germline CDR1 and CDR2: SGHDN and FVKESK. Trimming pared 6 bases from V and 9 bases from J, leaving 14 bases between. The length of the CDR3 is 12 residues. The CDR3 DNA reads as TGTGCCAGCAGTCTGGGCCAGATTCAAGCTTTCTTT. Translated: CASSLGQIQAFF.

V usage is TRBV10-3 and J usage is TRBJ2-1; 15 bases are a match to TRBD2. The germline V gene has CDR1 ENHRY and CDR2 SYGVKD. V lost 0 bases, J lost 16 bases, and 10 bases stayed unmatched. The CDR3 consists of 16 residues. The CDR3 reads CAISESMGLAGGQGFF. CDR3 DNA: TGTGCCATCAGTGAGTCGATGGGACTAGCGGGGGGCCAGGGATTCTTC.

V gene TRBV5-1 combines with J gene TRBJ2-3; weak D call: TRBD2 (5 bases). The CDR3 has 16 residues. The germline V gene has CDR1 SGHRS and CDR2 YFSETQ. With 0 bases removed from V and 4 bases from J, the gap between germline ends came to 15 bases. CDR3 sequence reads: CASSLAGRYSPDTQYF. For the CDR3, the DNA is TGCGCCAGCAGCTTGGCGGGGAGATACAGCCCAGATACGCAGTATTTT.